What follows are 27 T cell receptor beta chains derived from one specimen sequenced in a study of vaccination and CD4 T cells after COVID-19. The sample's treatment: roughly 10-day PBMC culture with coronavirus spike peptide pools or control peptides (ViraFEST assay). At the Johns Hopkins FTIC core, DNA taken from cultured CD4+ T cells was sequenced by way of the Oncomine TCR Beta short-read assay. TCRdb redid the calling of the PCR reads with MiXCR, one entry per CDR3 protein. This sample has more than 12,000 distinct CDR3 sequences; 29% occur once, and the top ten carry 19%. For these TCRs, the target antigens are not known. The input for sequencing was CD4+ T cells from blood, cultured in vitro, taken before SARS-CoV-2 vaccination. These receptors all stem from a human donor who received a COVID-19 vaccine.

A few counts support this clonotype. The genes are TRBV2 and TRBJ2-3; D possibly matches TRBD1 or TRBD2 (5 bases each). In germline, CDR1 is SNHLY, CDR2 FYNNEI. The CDR3 sequence is 14 residues long. Trimming took 6 bases from V and 7 from J, leaving 17 bases between them. The CDR3 nucleotides are TGTGCCAGCAGAGGGACCTCCGGTTCAAATACGCAGTATTTT. Translated, it gives CASRGTSGSNTQYF.

The chain has TRBV12-3 or TRBV12-4 and TRBJ2-7, with 10 positions matching TRBD2. The V and J ends lost 6 bases and 6 bases, in that order; junction bases with no gene match: 8. This CDR3 spans 14 amino acids. The CDR3 reads CASSRSGGISEQYF. The CDR3 DNA reads TGTGCCAGCAGCCGTAGCGGGGGGATCAGCGAGCAGTACTTC.

This clonotype has a handful of counts. This chain uses TRBV6-2 or TRBV6-3 with TRBJ2-1; tentatively, D is TRBD1 or TRBD2 (5 bases each). Germline values: CDR1 MNHEY, CDR2 SVGEGT. The CDR3 has 17 residues. With 2 bases removed from V and 2 bases from J, the gap between germline ends came to 16 bases. In nucleotides, the CDR3 is TGTGCCAGCAGTTACCCCCGAACGGGGCTGACCTACAATGAGCAGTTCTTC. Its translation: CASSYPRTGLTYNEQFF.

The rearrangement uses TRBV9 and TRBJ2-1; TRBD2 agrees at 10 bases. Germline assignment: CDR1 SGDLS and CDR2 YYNGEE. The CDR3 consists of 15 residues. Trimming at V came to 3 bases and at J to 2 bases, leaving 2 bases not matched to a gene. CDR3 bases: TGTGCCAGCAGCGCCGGACTAGCGGCCTACAATGAGCAGTTCTTC. It is translated as CASSAGLAAYNEQFF.

This sequence joins TRBV19 and TRBJ2-3; 11 nucleotides match TRBD1. Germline V CDR1 and CDR2: LNHDA, SQIVND (reference sequence). Trimming took 6 bases from V and 0 from J; bases not matched to a gene: 8. This CDR3 region has 17 residues. CDR3 sequence: CASRPRTGGLSTDTQYF. The CDR3 bases are TGTGCCAGTAGACCAAGGACAGGGGGCTTAAGCACAGATACGCAGTATTTT.

The chain uses TRBV7-9 and TRBJ1-3; D gene ambiguous. The CDR3 is made up of 14 amino acids. Per the germline V gene, CDR1 is SEHNR and CDR2 is FQNEAQ (reference sequence). The V end lost 1 base, the J end lost 4 bases, and 8 bases lay between the germline ends. CDR3 amino acids: CASSLGGLGNTIYF. CDR3 coding DNA: TGTGCCAGCAGCTTAGGGGGTCTCGGAAACACCATATATTTT.

This clonotype was seen more than once but under ten times. The chain uses TRBV7-9 and TRBJ1-1, with D uncertain. This CDR3 is 11 amino acids long. In germline, CDR1 is SEHNR, CDR2 FQNEAQ (reference sequence). V lost 7 bases and J 1 base, leaving 4 bases between the germline ends. The CDR3 DNA reads TGTGCCAGCAACCAGAACACTGAAGCTTTCTTT. Translated: CASNQNTEAFF.

In its sample, this clonotype was seen a few times. The chain joins TRBV7-9 to TRBJ1-4; TRBD1 aligns across 8 bases. Germline V gene sequence: CDR1 SEHNR, CDR2 FQNEAQ (reference sequence). This CDR3 is built from 15 residues. V shed 5 bases and J 5 bases; nucleotides not matched to a gene: 7. In DNA, the CDR3 is TGTGCCAGCAGCCCAATTCGGACAGGGAATGAAAAACTGTTTTTT. It translates to CASSPIRTGNEKLFF.

V gene TRBV2 combines with J gene TRBJ2-3; D is uncertain. This CDR3 is built from 12 residues. The ends were cut back, 6 bases at V and 5 bases at J, with 9 bases in the middle. The germline V gene has CDR1 SNHLY and CDR2 FYNNEI. The CDR3 is CASREIEDTQYF. CDR3 nucleotides: TGTGCCAGCAGGGAGATAGAAGATACGCAGTATTTT. Looking up the rest from reference TRBV2 and TRBJ2-3 gives the full variable domain: EPEVTQTPSHQVTQMGQEVILRCVPISNHLYFYWYRQILGQKVEFLVSFYNNEISEKSEIFDDQFSVERPDGSNFTLKIRSTKLEDSAMYFCASREIEDTQYFGPGTRLTVL.

The rearrangement uses TRBV27 and TRBJ2-1; D uncertain. This CDR3 comprises 14 residues. Trimming left V 3 bases short and J 3 bases short, with 9 bases between. Germline-derived CDR1 and CDR2 are MNHEY and SMNVEV (reference sequence). The CDR3 region is CASSFWGDYNEQFF. The CDR3 DNA is TGTGCCAGCAGTTTCTGGGGTGACTACAATGAGCAGTTCTTC.

Notes on this clonotype: At one of its ends the junction is not consistent with the germline gene, which may arise from a read error. The J gene is TRBJ2-5, the V gene TRBV5-3, with 7 bases aligning to TRBD1. TRBV5-3 is flagged as an ORF with uncertain function. The CDR3 extends over 15 amino acids. The CDR3 DNA is TGTGCCAGCAGCTTCCGCACAGGGGTCCAAGAGACCCAGTACTTC. As protein: CASSFRTGVQETQYF.

The chain joins TRBV7-3 to TRBJ2-6; TRBD1 agrees at 9 bases. This CDR3 is built from 17 residues. J lost 2 bases, V lost 3 bases, and 5 bases had no gene match. In germline, CDR1 is SGHTA, CDR2 FQGTGA. The CDR3 loop reads CASSLTGGGTGANVLTF. In nucleotides, the CDR3 is TGTGCCAGCAGCTTGACAGGGGGAGGTACTGGGGCCAACGTCCTGACTTTC.

The gene calls are TRBV6-1 and TRBJ1-4, with D possibly being TRBD1 (6 bases). Germline V CDR1 and CDR2: MNHNS, SASEGT. V lost 1 base to trimming and J lost 2 bases, with 11 bases between them. The CDR3 loop spans 16 amino acids. This CDR3 is CASSEEGGRTNEKLFF. DNA of the CDR3: TGTGCCAGCAGTGAAGAAGGGGGGAGGACTAATGAAAAACTGTTTTTT.

The genes are TRBV2 and TRBJ2-3, with 12 bases lining up with TRBD2. Germline CDR1 SNHLY, CDR2 FYNNEI. Trimming at V came to 2 bases and at J to 4 bases, leaving 4 bases not matched to a gene. The CDR3 is made up of 16 amino acids. The DNA for the CDR3 is TGTGCCAGCAGTGAAACGGGACTAGCGGGCCCAGATACGCAGTATTTT. Amino acids: CASSETGLAGPDTQYF.

This chain connects TRBV20-1 to TRBJ1-5; D call uncertain. The ends were cut back, 3 bases at V and 1 base at J, with 10 bases in the middle. Germline V lookup: CDR1 DFQATT, CDR2 SNEGSKA (reference sequence). There are 14 residues in the CDR3. The CDR3 spells CSASPGLSNQPQHF. Written as DNA, the CDR3 is TGCAGTGCTAGTCCCGGGCTAAGCAATCAGCCCCAGCATTTT.

This clonotype has a handful of counts. The J gene is TRBJ2-2, the V gene TRBV6-1; TRBD2 might be the D (5 bases). V lost 6 bases and J lost 6, with 11 bases in between. The CDR3 totals 13 residues. Germline values: CDR1 MNHNS, CDR2 SASEGT. The CDR3 DNA follows: TGTGCCAGCAGCCTTTCACTAGCCGGGGAGCTGTTTTTT. Its translation: CASSLSLAGELFF.

This chain joins TRBV24-1 and TRBJ2-3; 8 bases are a match to TRBD2. CDR1 and CDR2 from the germline V gene are KGHDR and SFDVKD. The CDR3 has 17 residues. The J segment lost 2 bases and the V segment lost 3 bases, leaving 9 bases of the junction unmatched. The CDR3 protein is CATSDVGERGITDTQYF. CDR3 bases: TGTGCCACCAGTGATGTTGGGGAGCGGGGGATCACAGATACGCAGTATTTT.

The chain couples TRBV12-3 or TRBV12-4 to TRBJ1-5; 9 positions agree with TRBD1. Germline trimming cut 5 bases from V and 7 bases from J; bases unmatched to any gene: 9. This CDR3 region has 15 residues. Here the CDR3 reads CASSPQGAGLQPQHF. CDR3 DNA: TGTGCCAGCAGTCCACAGGGGGCTGGGTTGCAGCCCCAGCATTTT.

The chain uses TRBV24-1 and TRBJ2-3, with TRBD1 matching 11 bases. Unmatched junction bases numbered 4, after V lost 2 bases and J lost 4 bases. Germline V CDR1 and CDR2: KGHDR, SFDVKD. The CDR3 runs to 16 residues. CDR3 DNA sequence: TGTGCCACCAGTGATTCTGGGACAGGGGGGGCAGATACGCAGTATTTT. It is translated as CATSDSGTGGADTQYF.

The chain is built from TRBV5-1 and TRBJ2-3, with TRBD2 matching 8 bases. CDR1 is SGHRS and CDR2 is YFSETQ in the germline V gene. With V trimmed by 4 bases and J by 0 bases, 10 bases remained unmatched. The CDR3 is 17 amino acids. CDR3 bases: TGCGCCAGCAGCCCGTTTGCGGGGGGCTACAGCACAGATACGCAGTATTTT. The encoded protein is CASSPFAGGYSTDTQYF.

This clonotype has only a few counts. This rearrangement joins TRBV7-2 to TRBJ2-7, with 7 bases aligning to TRBD2. Losses at the gene ends were 5 bases for V and 5 bases for J; bases not matched to a gene: 6. CDR1 and CDR2 from the germline V gene are SGHTA and FQGNSA. The CDR3 sequence is 13 residues long. The CDR3 protein is CASSLHGGNEQYF. The CDR3 coding sequence is TGTGCCAGCAGCCTTCACGGGGGGAACGAGCAGTACTTC.

This clonotype showed up just a few times. The rearrangement joins TRBV6-5 to TRBJ2-3, with D unresolved. Per the germline V gene, CDR1 is MNHEY and CDR2 is SVGAGI. V was cut by 2 bases and J by 1 base, with 10 bases left in between. The CDR3 is 15 amino acids. The CDR3 nucleotides read TGTGCCAGCAGTTACGAGGTGCAGGGCACAGATACGCAGTATTTT. This gives the protein CASSYEVQGTDTQYF.

The genes are TRBV19 and TRBJ1-5; D is ambiguous. CDR3 length: 16 amino acids. CDR1 and CDR2 from the germline V gene are LNHDA and SQIVND (reference sequence). Between the trimmed V and J ends, which lost 3 bases and 2 bases, there was a span of 14 bases. DNA of the CDR3: TGTGCCAGTAGTATCGGATGGGCGAGTCGCAATCAGCCCCAGCATTTT. This codes for CASSIGWASRNQPQHF.

This clonotype was counted only a few times. DNA for the CDR3: TGTGCCAGCAGAAAAAGTGGGGCCCAAGAGACCCAGTACTTC. Protein: CASRKSGAQETQYF. This chain uses TRBV7-2 with TRBJ2-5, with D perhaps matching TRBD1 (5 bases). CDR3 length equals 14 residues. V lost 6 bases to trimming and J lost 1 base, with 12 bases between them. Germline V gene data show CDR1 as SGHTA and CDR2 as FQGNSA.

This clonotype appeared a single time. This chain links TRBV12-3 or TRBV12-4 with TRBJ2-1; possible D gene TRBD2, 5 bases. V shed 8 bases and J shed 0 bases, with 14 bases lying between them. This CDR3 comprises 15 residues. The CDR3 DNA sequence: TGTGCCAGCGGAAGGACTGAAAGCTCCTACAATGAGCAGTTCTTC. Protein: CASGRTESSYNEQFF.

The chain recombines TRBV11-3 with TRBJ2-5; D ambiguous. The ends were cut back, 4 bases at V and 0 bases at J, with 6 bases in the middle. Germline V gene lookup returns CDR1 SGHNT and CDR2 YENEEA. The CDR3 loop spans 13 amino acids. CDR3 nucleotides: TGTGCCAGCAGCTCGACGGACCAAGAGACCCAGTACTTC. This gives the protein CASSSTDQETQYF.

The rearrangement uses TRBV7-9 and TRBJ1-4; tentative D call: TRBD1 (6 bases). From germline, CDR1 is SEHNR and CDR2 FQNEAQ (reference sequence). This CDR3 has 16 residues. Trimming shortened V by 1 base and J by 5 bases, and 14 bases separated the two germline ends. The CDR3 loop is CASSLGSGGPNEKLFF. The CDR3 nucleotides are TGTGCCAGCAGCTTAGGGTCCGGGGGGCCCAATGAAAAACTGTTTTTT.